The following is a T cell receptor beta chain sequence with its context. What it recognizes is unknown. These data come from a study of cytomegalovirus exposure and HLA in healthy donors. The primer mix had 60 Vbeta and 13 Jbeta primers. Profiled with immunoSEQ multiplex PCR; TCRdb holds only in-frame clones, not every one. The sample has over 150,000 clones; 80% are singletons. This CDR3 comprises 13 residues. In germline, CDR1 is SGHTS, CDR2 YDEGEE. Trimming took off 0 bases at V and 6 bases at J, with 9 bases between the two ends. Findings and limits, study-wide: Later on, analysis showed that most CMV-associated TCR beta chains appeared to be HLA-restricted.

The chain has TRBV5-8 and TRBJ1-1; D not certain. Sequencing used PBMCs. This sequence originates from a man aged 25-40 years in good health and CMV-seronegative. The CDR3 sequence is CASSLGGFAEAFF. The CDR3 region has the DNA TGTGCCAGCAGCTTGGGAGGGTTCGCTGAAGCTTTCTTT.